The clone carrying this T cell receptor beta chain was recorded many times. From RNA transcripts, TCR beta CDR3 regions were amplified. When the TCR CDR3 underwent first-round RT-PCR, the HTBI primer set was used. TCRdb redid the calling of the multiplex PCR reads with MiXCR, one entry per CDR3 protein. The table lists hundreds of thousands of distinct CDR3 sequences, 11% to 15% of them singletons. V shed 2 bases, J shed 5 bases, and the junction held 2 bases outside the gene matches. Per the germline V gene, CDR1 is MDHEN and CDR2 is SYDVKM. This CDR3 is built from 14 residues. The data derive from a study of T cells in Graves' hyperthyroidism and ophthalmopathy. The PBMCs had their origin in 10 ml of fresh peripheral blood.

Sequencing was done on a sample of blood. The TCR was taken from a woman aged 18-29 years with Graves' hyperthyroidism. The chain couples TRBV28 to TRBJ2-1; 8 bases match TRBD2. The CDR3 protein is CASSLPGLDNEQFF. The CDR3, as DNA: TGTGCCAGCAGTTTACCGGGACTAGACAATGAGCAGTTCTTC. The whole variable domain, remainder taken from reference TRBV28 and TRBJ2-1, is DVKVTQSSRYLVKRTGEKVFLECVQDMDHENMFWYRQDPGLGLRLIYFSYDVKMKEKGDIPEGYSVSREKKERFSLILESASTNQTSMYLCASSLPGLDNEQFFGPGTRLTVL.